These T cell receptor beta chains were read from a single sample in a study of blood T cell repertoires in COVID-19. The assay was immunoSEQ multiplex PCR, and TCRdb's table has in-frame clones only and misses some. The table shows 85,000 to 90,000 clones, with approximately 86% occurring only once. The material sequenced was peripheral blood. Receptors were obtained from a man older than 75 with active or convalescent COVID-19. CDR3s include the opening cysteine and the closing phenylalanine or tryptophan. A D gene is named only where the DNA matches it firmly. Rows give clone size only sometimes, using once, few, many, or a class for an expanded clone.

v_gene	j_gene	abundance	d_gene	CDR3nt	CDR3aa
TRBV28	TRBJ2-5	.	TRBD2	TGTGCCAGCAGCCCCCCCGGACTAGCGGGATTCCAAGAGACCCAGTACTTC	CASSPPGLAGFQETQYF
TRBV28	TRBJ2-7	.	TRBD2	TGTGCCAGCAGAGCGGGGGGCTCCTACGAGCAGTACTTC	CASRAGGSYEQYF
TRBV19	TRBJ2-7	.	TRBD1	TGTGCCAGTCGCATGACAGGGTCTCGCGAGCAGTACTTC	CASRMTGSREQYF
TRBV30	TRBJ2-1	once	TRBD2	TGTGCCTGGAGTACCCTGAAGCGGGAGGGCCTCAGTGAGCAGTTCTTC	CAWSTLKREGLSEQFF
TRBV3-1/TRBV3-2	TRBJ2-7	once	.	TGTGCCAGCAGCCAAGCAGGGGCCGTTTCCTACGAGCAGTACTTC	CASSQAGAVSYEQYF
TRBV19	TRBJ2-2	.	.	TGTGCCAGTAGTCCCCGGGTCGGCAGGGGCACCGGGGAGCTGTTTTTT	CASSPRVGRGTGELFF
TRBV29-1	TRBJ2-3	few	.	TGCAGCGTTGAACGGCAGGGTACAGATACGCAGTATTTT	CSVERQGTDTQYF
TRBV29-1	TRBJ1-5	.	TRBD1	TGCAGCGTAGGACAGGGGCAGGGGCAGCCCCAGCATTTT	CSVGQGQGQPQHF
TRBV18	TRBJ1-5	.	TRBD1	TGTGCCAGCTCACTTGGACAGGGTCTTCAGCCCCAGCATTTT	CASSLGQGLQPQHF
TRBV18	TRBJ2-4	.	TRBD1	TGTGCCAGCTCACCCCTCAGGGGGCGGGAAAACATTCAGTACTTC	CASSPLRGRENIQYF
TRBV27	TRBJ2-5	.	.	TGTGCCAGCAGCCCCCCCAGAACAGGGATTGAGACCCAGTACTTC	CASSPPRTGIETQYF